One and the same sample provided the 15 T cell receptor beta chains below, sequenced in a study of T cells in Graves' hyperthyroidism and ophthalmopathy. Researchers amplified the TCR beta CDR3 regions from RNA transcripts. First-round RT-PCR of the TCR CDR3 relied on the HTBI primer set. One entry per CDR3 protein results from TCRdb running MiXCR on the multiplex PCR reads. The sample yields roughly 240,000 distinct CDR3 sequences, about a sixth seen once. Sequencing was carried out using blood. These receptors were taken from a young woman with Graves' ophthalmopathy.

This clonotype was seen ten or more times. The chain uses TRBV18 and TRBJ1-1; D is ambiguous. Looked up from germline, CDR1 is KGHSH and CDR2 is LQKENI. This CDR3 spans 15 amino acids. Trimming removed 0 bases at V and 2 bases at J, with 10 bases between. CDR3 region: CASSPPVGLNTEAFF. The CDR3, as DNA: TGTGCCAGCTCACCACCTGTGGGATTAAACACTGAAGCTTTCTTT.

This clonotype has ten or more counts. The chain has TRBV5-1 and TRBJ2-1; 7 bases match TRBD2. The CDR3 length is 15 residues. The V gene end was trimmed by 0 bases and the J gene end by 6 bases; junction bases not matched to a gene: 6. Germline CDR1 and CDR2: SGHRS and YFSETQ. The CDR3 protein is CASSLEAGVPNEQFF. The CDR3 region has the DNA TGCGCCAGCAGCTTGGAGGCGGGAGTGCCCAATGAGCAGTTCTTC.

This clonotype was observed many times. The rearrangement uses TRBV7-9 and TRBJ2-1; 8 bases are a match to TRBD1. Germline V gene data show CDR1 as SEHNR and CDR2 as FQNEAQ (reference sequence). The CDR3 length is 15 residues. The ends lost 4 bases at V and 6 bases at J; junction bases unmatched: 8. The CDR3 protein is CASSSRDRRLNEQFF. Here the CDR3 DNA reads TGTGCCAGCAGCTCCCGGGACAGGAGGCTCAATGAGCAGTTCTTC.

This clonotype has at least ten counts. The V call is TRBV7-2, the J call TRBJ2-1; 13 bases line up with TRBD2. The trim removed 4 bases at V and 10 bases at J, leaving 7 bases unmatched. This CDR3 has 15 residues. Germline loops: CDR1 SGHTA, CDR2 FQGNSA. CDR3 in amino acids: CASSSGLAGVVEQFF. CDR3 DNA sequence: TGTGCCAGCAGCTCCGGACTAGCGGGAGTAGTGGAGCAGTTCTTC.

The J gene is TRBJ1-1, the V gene TRBV29-1, with D unclear. Looked up from germline, CDR1 is SQVTM and CDR2 is ANQGSEA. This CDR3 is 11 amino acids long. V was cut by 4 bases and J by 3 bases, with 6 bases left in between. The CDR3 loop is CSVGAYTEAFF. CDR3 DNA sequence: TGCAGCGTTGGGGCCTACACTGAAGCTTTCTTT.

This clonotype was picked up many times. V usage is TRBV18 and J usage is TRBJ2-1, with TRBD2 identical over 11 bases. The CDR3 runs 14 residues. V lost 3 bases, J lost 9 bases, and 4 bases stayed unmatched. Per the germline V gene, CDR1 is KGHSH and CDR2 is LQKENI. The CDR3: CASSPGLAAPEQFF. The CDR3 DNA follows: TGTGCCAGCTCACCGGGACTAGCGGCCCCTGAGCAGTTCTTC.

CDR3 coding DNA: TGTGCCAGCAGCGCCGACTGGACTAGCGGAGGGGTAGATACGCAGTATTTT. Translation gives CASSADWTSGGVDTQYF. This chain uses TRBV7-2 with TRBJ2-3; 10 bases map to TRBD2. The V segment lost 5 bases and the J segment 5 bases; nucleotides outside the gene matches: 13. The germline gives CDR1 SGHTA, CDR2 FQGNSA. The CDR3 runs 17 residues.

Worth noting for this clonotype: One end of the junction varies from germline; a read error may be responsible. V is TRBV10-3 and J is TRBJ2-4, with D perhaps TRBD1 (6 bases). The V gene's germline CDR1 is ENHRY and CDR2 SYGVKD. CDR3 length: 16 amino acids. CDR3 sequence: CSISESHREAKNIQYF. CDR3 in DNA: TGTTCCATCAGTGAGTCTCACAGGGAAGCCAAAAACATTCAGTACTTC.

This clonotype occurred many times. The V gene is TRBV10-3, the J gene TRBJ1-1; D possibly corresponds to TRBD1 (5 bases). V lost 0 bases, J lost 4 bases, and 15 bases lay in between. The germline CDR1 and CDR2 sequences are ENHRY and SYGVKD. This CDR3 has 16 residues. CDR3 nucleotide sequence: TGTGCCATCAGTGAGTCCGACTACCTGGGGGGCACTGAAGCTTTCTTT. Encoded protein: CAISESDYLGGTEAFF.

This rearrangement joins TRBV6-2 or TRBV6-3 to TRBJ2-1, with 7 bases aligning to TRBD2. V shed 6 bases, J shed 4 bases, and the junction held 15 bases outside the gene matches. The CDR3 sequence is 17 residues long. The V gene's germline CDR1 is MNHEY and CDR2 SVGEGT. CDR3 nucleotide sequence: TGTGCCAGCAGACGGACGGCGGGTCTAGCGGAGTACAATGAGCAGTTCTTC. Translating gives CASRRTAGLAEYNEQFF.

This clonotype was found many times. The chain is built from TRBV20-1 and TRBJ1-1, with 11 bases aligning to TRBD1. The CDR3 is made up of 14 amino acids. The V gene end was trimmed by 5 bases and the J gene end by 3 bases; junction bases not matched to a gene: 5. Looked up from germline, CDR1 is DFQATT and CDR2 is SNEGSKA (reference sequence). CDR3 region: CSAGDRGRYTEAFF. The CDR3 coding sequence is TGCAGTGCTGGGGACAGGGGGAGGTACACTGAAGCTTTCTTT.

This clonotype occurred a few times. The J gene is TRBJ2-7, the V gene TRBV29-1; the match to TRBD1 covers 9 bases. This CDR3 is 11 amino acids long. Germline V gene sequence: CDR1 SQVTM, CDR2 ANQGSEA. After removal of 6 bases from V and 5 bases from J, the junction contained 2 bases not matched to a gene. The CDR3 nucleotides are TGCAGCGTCGGGACAGGGAACGAGCAGTACTTC. Protein: CSVGTGNEQYF.

The sample holds many counts of this clonotype. V gene TRBV3-2 combines with J gene TRBJ1-2. TRBV3-2 is listed as a pseudogene. The CDR3 is 15 amino acids. CDR3 in DNA: TGTGCCAGCAGCCAAGGCAGGGCTCGCTGGCTGGGCTACACCTTC. Translating it yields CASSQGRARWLGYTF.

This clonotype was detected ten times or more. This chain links TRBV4-1 with TRBJ1-2; no firm D call. Germline V gives CDR1 MGHRA, CDR2 YSYEKL. The CDR3 runs to 15 residues. V was pared by 0 bases and J by 5 bases, with 13 bases between. CDR3 sequence: CASSQDTDTGYGYTF. DNA for the CDR3: TGCGCCAGCAGCCAAGATACAGATACGGGATATGGCTACACCTTC.

Ten or more counts support this clonotype. The chain recombines TRBV5-1 with TRBJ2-7; D may be TRBD1 (5 bases). The CDR3 runs 14 residues. Germline CDR1 reads SGHRS; CDR2 reads YFSETQ. V was trimmed by 1 base and J by 1 base, leaving 9 bases between them. The CDR3 DNA reads as TGCGCCAGCAGCTTGTCAGGGCCATCCTACGAGCAGTACTTC. This sequence encodes CASSLSGPSYEQYF.